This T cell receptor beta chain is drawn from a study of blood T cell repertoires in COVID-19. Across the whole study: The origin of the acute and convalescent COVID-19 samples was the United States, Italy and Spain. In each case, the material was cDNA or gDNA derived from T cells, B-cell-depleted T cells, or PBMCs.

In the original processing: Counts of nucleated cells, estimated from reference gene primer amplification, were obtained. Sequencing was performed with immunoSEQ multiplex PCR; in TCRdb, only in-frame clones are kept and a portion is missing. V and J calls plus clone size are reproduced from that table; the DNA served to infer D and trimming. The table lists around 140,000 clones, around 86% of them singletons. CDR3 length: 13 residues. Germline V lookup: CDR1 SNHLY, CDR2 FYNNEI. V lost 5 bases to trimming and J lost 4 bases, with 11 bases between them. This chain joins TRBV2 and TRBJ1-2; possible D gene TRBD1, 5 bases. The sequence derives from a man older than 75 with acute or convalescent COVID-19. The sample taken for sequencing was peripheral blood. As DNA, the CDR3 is TGTGCCAGCAGTTCGGGGGAGAGCTATGGCTACACCTTC. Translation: CASSSGESYGYTF.